This T cell receptor (beta chain) emerged from a study of blood T cell repertoires in COVID-19. Study-level background: Sites in the United States, Italy and Spain provided acute and convalescent COVID-19 samples. In each case, the material was cDNA or gDNA derived from T cells, B-cell-depleted T cells, or PBMCs.

Germline V lookup: CDR1 MNHEY, CDR2 SMNVEV (reference sequence). The CDR3 has 13 residues. V was trimmed by 2 bases and J by 9 bases, leaving 8 bases between them. Per the study methods: By means of reference gene primer amplification, nucleated cell counts were estimated. The method was immunoSEQ multiplex PCR; TCRdb's version includes in-frame clones alone and lacks a portion of them. Clonal size and the V and J genes are those of that table, whereas D and trimming came from the DNA. The sample includes around 280,000 clones, about 85% of them seen just once. The sequence derives from a woman in her forties or fifties with active or convalescent COVID-19. The chain employs TRBV27 and TRBJ1-6, with D perhaps TRBD1 (6 bases). The sequencing input was peripheral blood. The CDR3 DNA is TGTGCCAGCAGTTTAACAGGGCTTTCACCCCTCCACTTT. The encoded protein is CASSLTGLSPLHF.